The T cell receptor beta chain described here comes from a study of CD8 T cells in Susac syndrome. Random hexamers primed reverse transcription of roughly 0.5 to 1 ug RNA. TCRdb re-called the immunoSEQ multiplex PCR reads through MiXCR, storing one row per CDR3 protein. Seen here are around 170,000 distinct CDR3 sequences, approximately 94% observed once, and the top ten hold approximately 0.089%. A note on this clonotype: The antigen remains unidentified.

TEMRA cells underwent FACS enrichment and CD8+ and CD4+ T cells underwent negative isolation. CDR1 is SGHRS, CDR2 YFSETQ, per germline. The CDR3 runs to 15 residues. Trimming removed 5 bases from V and 2 bases from J, with 14 bases in between. Overall study results and limits: The CD4+ T cell repertoires in Susac syndrome were not clonally expanded.

Sequencing was performed on CD4+ T cells from PBMCs. The sequence came from a human donor with Susac syndrome. The chain is built from TRBV5-1 and TRBJ2-1; D call uncertain. The CDR3 DNA reads TGCGCCAGCAGTCCTCAAGGGTTGGCCTACAATGAGCAGTTCTTC. This sequence encodes CASSPQGLAYNEQFF. Complete variable domain (other parts from reference TRBV5-1 and TRBJ2-1): KAGVTQTPRYLIKTRGQQVTLSCSPISGHRSVSWYQQTPGQGLQFLFEYFSETQRNKGNFPGRFSGRQFSNSRSEMNVSTLELGDSALYLCASSPQGLAYNEQFFGPGTRLTVL.